The 24 T cell receptor beta chains below were found in one sample sequenced in a study of OX40 agonist ivuxolimab in advanced cancers. The library relied on the immunoSEQ multiplex PCR assay. Sourced from immuneACCESS, this table was stored by TCRdb with only in-frame sequences that have V and J called. A share of the clones is absent; for the studies checked, an unresolved V gene accounts for under half, and the remainder has no known explanation. The sample table contains about 42,000 clones; only one count was recorded for about 86% of them. 21% of the sample is held by the ten biggest clonotypes. The starting material was CD4+ or CD8+ T cells sorted from blood, obtained in a trial of the OX40 agonist ivuxolimab. The receptors derive from an adult with an advanced solid tumor such as melanoma, head and neck, liver or kidney cancer.

The chain recombines TRBV6-6 with TRBJ1-1, with no clear D. The CDR3 is 15 residues long. V was pared by 0 bases and J by 3 bases, with 11 bases between. CDR1 and CDR2 from the germline V gene are MNHNY and SVGAGI (reference sequence). Here the CDR3 DNA reads TGTGCCAGCAGTTACTCGGCTGGAATCGACACTGAAGCTTTCTTT. Protein product: CASSYSAGIDTEAFF.

The chain recombines TRBV25-1 with TRBJ1-5; D is perhaps TRBD1 (6 bases). Germline V gene lookup returns CDR1 MGHDK and CDR2 SYGVNS. The CDR3 covers 15 residues. V lost 3 bases and J lost 0, with 9 bases in between. The CDR3 loop is CASSDTGYSNQPQHF. The CDR3 nucleotides are TGTGCCAGCAGTGATACAGGGTATAGCAATCAGCCCCAGCATTTT.

CDR3 sequence reads: CASSLGTAGANVLTF. The CDR3 nucleotides are TGTGCCAGCAGTTTGGGGACAGCTGGGGCCAACGTCCTGACTTTC. J is TRBJ2-6 and V is TRBV27; 7 bases are shared with TRBD1. With 3 bases clipped from V and 2 bases from J, the junction kept 1 base outside the gene matches. In germline, CDR1 is MNHEY, CDR2 SMNVEV (reference sequence). The CDR3 length is 15 residues. The whole variable domain, remainder taken from reference TRBV27 and TRBJ2-6, is EAQVTQNPRYLITVTGKKLTVTCSQNMNHEYMSWYRQDPGLGLRQIYYSMNVEVTDKGDVPEGYKVSRKEKRNFPLILESPSPNQTSLYFCASSLGTAGANVLTFGAGSRLTVL.

The table lists this clone with many counts. The rearrangement uses TRBV4-2 and TRBJ2-5; either TRBD1 or TRBD2 may fit D (5 bases each). This CDR3 is built from 15 residues. Trimming pared 4 bases from V and 1 base from J, leaving 13 bases between. Germline V gene data show CDR1 as LGHNA and CDR2 as YNFKEQ. DNA for the CDR3: TGTGCCAGCAGCCCGGAACCGGGACGCCAAGAGACCCAGTACTTC. It encodes CASSPEPGRQETQYF.

The chain carries TRBV7-8 and TRBJ1-3; D is unresolved. The germline gives CDR1 SGHVS, CDR2 FQNEAQ. Trimming removed 4 bases from V and 4 bases from J, with 11 bases in between. This CDR3 region has 14 residues. This CDR3 reads CASSYPERGNTIYF. The DNA for the CDR3 is TGTGCCAGCAGCTACCCCGAAAGGGGAAACACCATATATTTT.

The chain employs TRBV9 and TRBJ1-1, with 11 positions matching TRBD1. The CDR3 is made up of 15 amino acids. Per the germline V gene, CDR1 is SGDLS and CDR2 is YYNGEE. V lost 3 bases to trimming and J lost 5 bases; unmatched junction nucleotides: 6. The CDR3 sequence is CASSASGTGGTEAFF. CDR3 bases: TGTGCCAGCAGCGCCTCCGGGACAGGGGGGACTGAAGCTTTCTTT.

The chain links TRBV5-4 to TRBJ2-7, with D possibly being TRBD1 (6 bases). Trimming shortened V by 1 base and J by 1 base, and 9 bases separated the two germline ends. The CDR3 is 14 amino acids. CDR1 SGHNT and CDR2 YYREEE come from the germline V gene (reference sequence). CDR3 amino acids: CASSLPGASYEQYV. The CDR3 DNA is TGTGCCAGCAGCTTGCCAGGGGCGTCCTACGAGCAGTACGTC.

This chain connects TRBV21-1 to TRBJ2-1; TRBD2 reflects the table's D call only, with no check against the DNA. TRBV21-1 is tagged as a pseudogene. This CDR3 has 16 residues. Here the CDR3 DNA reads TGTGCCAGCAGCAAAGCGCTATCCGAAAATTACAATGAGCAGTTCTTC. It specifies CASSKALSENYNEQFF.

This chain joins TRBV5-8 and TRBJ2-6, with 9 bases fitting TRBD1. The V gene end was trimmed by 7 bases and the J gene end by 4 bases; junction bases not matched to a gene: 9. The CDR3 is 16 amino acids. CDR1 SGHTS and CDR2 YDEGEE come from the germline V gene. CDR3 loop: CASLTGGGSGANVLTF. The CDR3 DNA reads as TGTGCCAGCCTTACAGGGGGCGGGTCCGGGGCCAACGTCCTGACTTTC.

This chain connects TRBV5-1 to TRBJ1-1, with D perhaps matching TRBD1 (5 bases). The ends were cut back, 5 bases at V and 1 base at J, with 12 bases in the middle. Germline CDR1 and CDR2: SGHRS and YFSETQ. The CDR3 length is 14 residues. CDR3 DNA sequence: TGCGCCAGCAGGCCCCTTCAGGGGAACACTGAAGCTTTCTTT. Its translation: CASRPLQGNTEAFF.

This chain connects TRBV6-6 to TRBJ2-2; D might be TRBD1 (5 bases). Per germline, CDR1 MNHNY and CDR2 SVGAGI (reference sequence). V was trimmed by 2 bases and J by 4 bases, leaving 14 bases between them. The CDR3 has 16 amino acids. CDR3 in amino acids: CASSYRAAGITGELFF. CDR3 nucleotides: TGTGCCAGCAGTTACAGGGCCGCAGGGATCACCGGGGAGCTGTTTTTT.

The chain has TRBV4-3 and TRBJ2-3; no firm D call. The CDR3 extends over 16 amino acids. Trimming took off 1 base at V and 1 base at J, with 12 bases between the two ends. Germline CDR1 and CDR2: LGHNA and YSLEER. CDR3 in DNA: TGCGCCAGCAGCCAAGGGGCCAGCCGGGGCACAGATACGCAGTATTTT. Translation: CASSQGASRGTDTQYF.

Here the CDR3 DNA reads TGTGCCAGCAGCTTGAGTAGGGCCTACGAGCAGTACTTC. It encodes CASSLSRAYEQYF. V is TRBV11-1 and J is TRBJ2-7; D ambiguous. V was pared by 3 bases and J by 2 bases, with 8 bases between. Germline V lookup: CDR1 SGHAT, CDR2 FQDESV (reference sequence). The CDR3 extends over 13 amino acids.

Details on this clone: Compared with germline, one end of the junction differs, possibly owing to a read error. J is TRBJ2-5 and V is TRBV4-2; 13 nucleotides agree with TRBD2. This CDR3 has 18 amino acids. Germline values: CDR1 LGHNA, CDR2 YNFKEQ. The chain's CDR3 is CAGSQDGGLAGVQETQYF. The DNA for the CDR3 is TGTGCCGGCAGCCAAGACGGAGGACTAGCGGGGGTCCAAGAGACCCAGTACTTC.

The chain joins TRBV28 to TRBJ1-4; TRBD1 is a possible D gene (5 bases). The CDR3 contains 14 residues. Germline-derived CDR1 and CDR2 are MDHEN and SYDVKM. V lost 3 bases and J lost 8, with 13 bases in between. CDR3 amino acids: CASSFAQGWEKLFF. The DNA of the CDR3 is TGTGCCAGCAGTTTCGCTCAGGGTTGGGAAAAACTGTTTTTT.

V and J are TRBV27 and TRBJ1-2; D gene ambiguous. With 6 bases removed from V and 13 bases from J, the gap between germline ends came to 12 bases. Per germline, CDR1 MNHEY and CDR2 SMNVEV (reference sequence). This CDR3 contains 10 residues. As DNA, the CDR3 is TGTGCCAGCAGCCGGACCGCCCGCACCTTC. This sequence encodes CASSRTARTF.

V gene TRBV6-5 combines with J gene TRBJ1-5, with a weak D call TRBD1 (6 bases). Trimming took 2 bases from V and 2 from J, leaving 13 bases between them. The V gene's germline CDR1 is MNHEY and CDR2 SVGAGI. The CDR3 runs to 16 residues. The CDR3 DNA reads TGTGCCAGCAGTTACGGGGGGCCGCCAGGCAATCAGCCCCAGCATTTT. It encodes CASSYGGPPGNQPQHF.

The V call is TRBV6-5, the J call TRBJ2-3, with D unclear. This CDR3 has 16 residues. V lost 0 bases and J 2 bases, leaving 12 bases between the germline ends. Germline V gives CDR1 MNHEY, CDR2 SVGAGI. The DNA of the CDR3 is TGTGCCAGCAGTTACTCGACCGCCTCATACACAGATACGCAGTATTTT. Translated: CASSYSTASYTDTQYF.

The CDR3 DNA follows: TGTGCCAGCAGCTTAGATGTCCGACAGGGGGCCTACGAGCAGTACGTC. As protein: CASSLDVRQGAYEQYV. The V call is TRBV11-3, the J call TRBJ2-7; TRBD1 matches at 9 bases. Trimming took 0 bases from V and 2 from J; bases not matched to a gene: 5. CDR1 and CDR2 (germline): SGHNT, YENEEA. This CDR3 region has 16 residues.

The rearrangement links TRBV6-4 to TRBJ1-1, with TRBD1 matching over 8 bases. Trimming took 4 bases from V and 7 from J; bases not matched to a gene: 5. The germline V gene has CDR1 MRHNA and CDR2 SNTAGT. The length of the CDR3 is 13 residues. Here the CDR3 reads CASSAGTGGEAFF. CDR3 bases: TGTGCCAGCAGTGCCGGGACAGGAGGTGAAGCTTTCTTT.

J is TRBJ1-1 and V is TRBV6-5; D gene unclear. This CDR3 is built from 11 residues. V was trimmed by 6 bases and J by 11 bases, leaving 13 bases between them. Germline assignment: CDR1 MNHEY and CDR2 SVGAGI. In nucleotides, the CDR3 is TGTGCCAGCAGGTTCCCTACGGACGCTTTCTTT. Residues: CASRFPTDAFF.

The chain couples TRBV6-1 to TRBJ1-4; 9 positions agree with TRBD1. The V segment lost 8 bases and the J segment 8 bases; nucleotides outside the gene matches: 12. Germline V gene data show CDR1 as MNHNS and CDR2 as SASEGT. The CDR3 is 15 amino acids. CDR3 nucleotide sequence: TGTGCCAGCGGCGCGGGACAGGGTATGAGCGAAAAACTGTTTTTT. It yields the protein CASGAGQGMSEKLFF.

V usage is TRBV14 and J usage is TRBJ2-7; D is possibly TRBD1 (6 bases). CDR1 and CDR2 from the germline V gene are SGHDN and FVKESK. V was trimmed by 3 bases and J by 4 bases, leaving 10 bases between them. The CDR3 contains 13 residues. The CDR3 spells CASSHDRPYEQYV. CDR3 in DNA: TGTGCCAGCAGCCACGACAGGCCTTACGAGCAGTACGTC.

This chain connects TRBV7-9 to TRBJ1-1, with D possibly being TRBD1 (6 bases). V shed 0 bases and J shed 5 bases, with 13 bases lying between them. Germline CDR1 is SEHNR and CDR2 is FQNEAQ (reference sequence). The CDR3 is 15 amino acids. DNA of the CDR3: TGTGCCAGCAGCTTAGCTAGGGGGTCTGGGACTGAAGCTTTCTTT. This codes for CASSLARGSGTEAFF.